This is a list of T cell receptor beta chains from one sample in a study of blood T cell repertoires in COVID-19. Data came from immunoSEQ multiplex PCR; TCRdb stores just in-frame clones and leaves some out. Among some 170,000 clones listed, about 81% were seen once. The source material was peripheral blood. These receptors were collected from a human donor in a cohort sampled during active COVID-19. CDR3s include the opening cysteine and the closing phenylalanine or tryptophan. Fields, in order: clone size, V gene, J gene, D gene, CDR3 protein, CDR3 DNA. D genes are given only for firm matches. The size of a clone is reported for some rows only, either as once, few or many, or as a class for expanded clones.

size: .
V: TRBV4-3
J: TRBJ2-2
D: .
CDR3: CASSQEGRTYGTGELFF
DNA: TGCGCCAGCAGCCAAGAAGGAAGGACATACGGCACCGGGGAGCTGTTTTTT

size: once
V: TRBV14
J: TRBJ2-1
D: .
CDR3: CASSPRGPYNEQFF
DNA: TGTGCCAGCAGCCCTCGAGGTCCATACAATGAGCAGTTCTTC

size: .
V: TRBV11-3
J: TRBJ2-1
D: TRBD2
CDR3: CASSWGGVGYNEQFF
DNA: TGTGCCAGCAGCTGGGGAGGGGTAGGATACAATGAGCAGTTCTTC

size: .
V: TRBV4-3
J: TRBJ1-4
D: .
CDR3: CASSQSPATNEKLFF
DNA: TGCGCCAGCAGCCAATCCCCTGCAACTAATGAAAAACTGTTTTTT

size: .
V: TRBV5-6
J: TRBJ1-2
D: .
CDR3: CASSPSLGLLNYGYTF
DNA: TGTGCCAGCAGCCCCAGTTTGGGGCTGTTGAACTATGGCTACACCTTC

size: .
V: TRBV5-6
J: TRBJ1-2
D: TRBD1
CDR3: CASSLSYGTGNYGYTF
DNA: TGTGCCAGCAGCTTATCTTACGGGACAGGGAACTATGGCTACACCTTC

size: few
V: TRBV7-2
J: TRBJ1-5
D: TRBD1
CDR3: CASSYANRGYNQPQHF
DNA: TGTGCCAGCAGCTACGCCAACAGGGGTTACAATCAGCCCCAGCATTTT

size: .
V: TRBV18
J: TRBJ1-2
D: .
CDR3: CASSHGGEEGYTF
DNA: TGTGCCAGCTCACATGGGGGCGAGGAAGGCTACACCTTC

size: .
V: TRBV7-6
J: TRBJ1-3
D: .
CDR3: CASSLDSTGNTIYF
DNA: TGTGCCAGCAGCTTGGACAGTACTGGAAACACCATATATTTT

size: .
V: TRBV19
J: TRBJ1-4
D: .
CDR3: CASSSAGDPEKLFF
DNA: TGTGCCAGTAGTTCAGCAGGGGATCCGGAAAAACTGTTTTTT

size: .
V: TRBV6-1
J: TRBJ1-1
D: TRBD1
CDR3: CASSDLTGWEAFF
DNA: TGTGCCAGCAGTGACCTGACAGGGTGGGAAGCTTTCTTT

size: .
V: TRBV7-9
J: TRBJ2-3
D: .
CDR3: CASSFGADTQYF
DNA: TGTGCCAGCAGCTTCGGTGCAGATACGCAGTATTTT

size: few
V: TRBV20-1
J: TRBJ1-2
D: .
CDR3: CSASTRVRDGYTF
DNA: TGCAGTGCTAGTACCAGGGTGAGAGATGGCTACACCTTC

size: .
V: TRBV19
J: TRBJ1-2
D: .
CDR3: CASSISGREAGYTF
DNA: TGTGCCAGTAGTATATCCGGCAGGGAGGCTGGCTACACCTTC

size: .
V: TRBV10-1
J: TRBJ2-5
D: .
CDR3: CASSENLAQETQYF
DNA: TGCGCCAGCAGTGAGAATTTGGCCCAAGAGACCCAGTACTTC

size: .
V: TRBV4-3
J: TRBJ2-4
D: TRBD1
CDR3: CASSQGTGGPGDIQYF
DNA: TGCGCCAGCAGCCAAGGGACAGGGGGCCCCGGAGACATTCAGTACTTC

size: .
V: TRBV12-3/TRBV12-4
J: TRBJ1-2
D: .
CDR3: CASSSEDYGYTF
DNA: TGTGCTAGCAGTTCGGAGGACTATGGCTACACCTTC

size: .
V: TRBV29-1
J: TRBJ1-2
D: TRBD1
CDR3: CSVDQGQVYGYTF
DNA: TGCAGCGTTGATCAGGGACAGGTCTATGGCTACACCTTC

size: .
V: TRBV18
J: TRBJ2-3
D: TRBD2
CDR3: CASSPAASGASTDTQYF
DNA: TGTGCCAGCTCACCAGCGGCTAGCGGGGCTAGCACAGATACGCAGTATTTT

size: .
V: TRBV11-3
J: TRBJ2-7
D: .
CDR3: CASSLGRNYEQYF
DNA: TGTGCCAGCAGCTTAGGCAGGAACTACGAGCAGTACTTC

size: few
V: TRBV27
J: TRBJ1-6
D: .
CDR3: CASSYYHNPETPLHF
DNA: TGTGCCAGCAGTTATTACCACAATCCGGAGACACCCCTCCACTTT

size: .
V: TRBV28
J: TRBJ1-2
D: .
CDR3: CASSVTGSSYGYTF
DNA: TGTGCCAGCAGTGTGACAGGAAGTTCCTATGGCTACACCTTC